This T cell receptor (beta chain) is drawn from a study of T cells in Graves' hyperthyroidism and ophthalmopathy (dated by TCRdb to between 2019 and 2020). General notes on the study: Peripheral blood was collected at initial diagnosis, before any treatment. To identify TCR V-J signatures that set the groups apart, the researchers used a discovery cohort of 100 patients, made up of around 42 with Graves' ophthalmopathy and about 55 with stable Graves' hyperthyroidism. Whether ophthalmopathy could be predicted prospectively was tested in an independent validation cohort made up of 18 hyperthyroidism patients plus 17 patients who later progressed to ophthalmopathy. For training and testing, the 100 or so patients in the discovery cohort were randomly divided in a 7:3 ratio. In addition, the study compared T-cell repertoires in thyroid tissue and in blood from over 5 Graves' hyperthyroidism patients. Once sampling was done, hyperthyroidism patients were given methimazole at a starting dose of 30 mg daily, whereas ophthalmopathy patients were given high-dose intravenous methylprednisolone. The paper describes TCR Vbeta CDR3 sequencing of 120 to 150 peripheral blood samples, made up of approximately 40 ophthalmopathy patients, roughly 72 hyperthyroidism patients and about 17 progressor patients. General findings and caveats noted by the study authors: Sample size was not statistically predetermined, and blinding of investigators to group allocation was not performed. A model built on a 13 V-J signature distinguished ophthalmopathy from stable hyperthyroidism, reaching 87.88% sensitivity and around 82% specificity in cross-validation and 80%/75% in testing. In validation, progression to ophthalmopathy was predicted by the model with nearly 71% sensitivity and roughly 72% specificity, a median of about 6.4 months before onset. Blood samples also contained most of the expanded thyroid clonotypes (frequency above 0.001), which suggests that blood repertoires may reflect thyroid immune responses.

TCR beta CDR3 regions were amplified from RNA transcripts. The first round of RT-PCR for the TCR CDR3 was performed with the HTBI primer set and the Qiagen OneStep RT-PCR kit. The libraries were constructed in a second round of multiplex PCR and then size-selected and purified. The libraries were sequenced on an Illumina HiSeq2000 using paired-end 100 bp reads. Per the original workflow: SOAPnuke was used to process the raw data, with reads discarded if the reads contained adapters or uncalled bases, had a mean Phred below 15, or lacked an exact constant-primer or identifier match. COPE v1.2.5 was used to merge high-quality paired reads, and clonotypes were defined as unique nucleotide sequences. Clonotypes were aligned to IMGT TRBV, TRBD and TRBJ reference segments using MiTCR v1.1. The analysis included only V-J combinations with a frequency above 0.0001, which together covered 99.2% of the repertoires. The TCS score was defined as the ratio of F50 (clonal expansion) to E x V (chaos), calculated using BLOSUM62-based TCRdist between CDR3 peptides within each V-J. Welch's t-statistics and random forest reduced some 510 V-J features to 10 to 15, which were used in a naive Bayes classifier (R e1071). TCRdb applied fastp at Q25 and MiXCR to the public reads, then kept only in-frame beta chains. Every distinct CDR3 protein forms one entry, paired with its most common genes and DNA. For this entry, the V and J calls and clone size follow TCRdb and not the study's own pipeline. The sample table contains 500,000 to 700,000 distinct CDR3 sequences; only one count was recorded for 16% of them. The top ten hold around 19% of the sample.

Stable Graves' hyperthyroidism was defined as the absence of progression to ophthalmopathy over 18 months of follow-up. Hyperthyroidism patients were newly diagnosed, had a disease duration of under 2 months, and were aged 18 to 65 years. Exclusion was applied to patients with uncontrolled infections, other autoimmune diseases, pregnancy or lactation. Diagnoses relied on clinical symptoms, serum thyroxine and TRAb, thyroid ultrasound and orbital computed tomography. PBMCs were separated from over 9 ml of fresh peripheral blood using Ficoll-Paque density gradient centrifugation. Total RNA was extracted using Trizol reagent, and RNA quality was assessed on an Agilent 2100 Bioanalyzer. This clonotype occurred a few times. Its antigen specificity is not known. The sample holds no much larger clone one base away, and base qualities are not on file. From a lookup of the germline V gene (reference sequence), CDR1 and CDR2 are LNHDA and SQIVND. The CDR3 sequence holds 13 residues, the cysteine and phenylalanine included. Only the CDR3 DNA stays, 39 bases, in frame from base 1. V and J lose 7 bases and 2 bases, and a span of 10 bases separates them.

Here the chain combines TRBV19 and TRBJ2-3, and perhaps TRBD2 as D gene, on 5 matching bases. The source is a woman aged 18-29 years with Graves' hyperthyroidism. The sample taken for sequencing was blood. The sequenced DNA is TGTGCCAGTACACGAGGGTACACAGATACGCAGTATTTT. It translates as CASTRGYTDTQYF.